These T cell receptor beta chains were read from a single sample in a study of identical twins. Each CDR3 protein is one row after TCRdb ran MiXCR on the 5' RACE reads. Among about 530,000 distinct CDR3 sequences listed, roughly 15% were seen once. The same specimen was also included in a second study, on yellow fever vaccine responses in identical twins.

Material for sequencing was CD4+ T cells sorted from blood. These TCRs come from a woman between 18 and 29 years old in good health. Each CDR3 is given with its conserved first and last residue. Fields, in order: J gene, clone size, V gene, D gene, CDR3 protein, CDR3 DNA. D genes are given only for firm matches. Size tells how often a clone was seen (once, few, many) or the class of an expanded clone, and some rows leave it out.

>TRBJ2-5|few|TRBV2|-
CASNIQGRGETQYF
TGTGCCAGCAATATCCAGGGTCGGGGTGAGACCCAGTACTTC
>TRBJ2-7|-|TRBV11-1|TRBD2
CASSPTSGSSYEQYF
TGTGCCAGCAGCCCGACTAGCGGGAGCTCCTACGAGCAGTACTTC
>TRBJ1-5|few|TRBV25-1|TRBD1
CASNRQGTGQPQHF
TGTGCCAGTAACCGACAGGGAACAGGACAGCCCCAGCATTTT
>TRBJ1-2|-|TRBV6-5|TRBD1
CASSYDRAYYGYTF
TGTGCCAGCAGTTACGACAGGGCTTACTATGGCTACACCTTC
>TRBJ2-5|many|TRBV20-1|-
CSARGETQYF
TGCAGTGCTAGAGGGGAGACCCAGTACTTC
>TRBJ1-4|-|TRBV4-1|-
CASSQQSSRGRYEKLFF
TGCGCCAGCAGCCAACAATCTAGTAGGGGCCGCTATGAAAAACTGTTTTTT
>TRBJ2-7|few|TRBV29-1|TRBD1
CSALPLTGDSYEQYF
TGCAGCGCACTCCCTTTGACAGGGGACTCCTACGAGCAGTACTTC
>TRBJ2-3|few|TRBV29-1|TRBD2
CSILAGGPTDTQYF
TGCAGCATTCTAGCGGGGGGGCCAACAGATACGCAGTATTTT
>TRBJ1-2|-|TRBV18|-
CASSPPAQDGYGYTF
TGTGCCAGCTCACCACCGGCCCAGGATGGCTATGGCTACACCTTC
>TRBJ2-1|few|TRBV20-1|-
CSARWGGGGSYNEQFF
TGCAGTGCTAGATGGGGGGGAGGGGGCTCCTACAATGAGCAGTTCTTC
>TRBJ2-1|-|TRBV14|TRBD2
CASSQDSLILSAGGAHNYNEQFF
TGTGCCAGCAGCCAAGATTCGTTGATTCTGTCAGCGGGGGGAGCACACAACTACAATGAGCAGTTCTTC
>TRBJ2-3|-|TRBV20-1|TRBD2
CSASGGPPDTQYF
TGCAGTGCCAGCGGGGGGCCTCCAGATACGCAGTATTTT
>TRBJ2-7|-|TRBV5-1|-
CASSRAMGRDYSYEQYF
TGCGCCAGCAGCCGGGCCATGGGGCGGGATTACTCCTACGAGCAGTACTTC
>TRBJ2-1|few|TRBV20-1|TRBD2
CSAIRLEAGGIDDEQFF
TGCAGTGCTATCAGGTTGGAAGCGGGAGGGATCGACGATGAGCAGTTCTTC
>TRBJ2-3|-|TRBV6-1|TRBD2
CASSTSGGVSDTQYF
TGTGCCAGCAGCACTAGCGGGGGTGTCTCAGATACGCAGTATTTT
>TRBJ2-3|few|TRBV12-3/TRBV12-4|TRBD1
CASRPGTGADTQYF
TGTGCCAGCAGGCCCGGGACAGGGGCAGATACGCAGTATTTT
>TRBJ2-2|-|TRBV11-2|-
CASSLGRASNTGELFF
TGTGCCAGCAGCTTAGGCAGGGCCTCGAACACCGGGGAGCTGTTTTTT
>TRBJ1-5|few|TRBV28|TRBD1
CASSFWGQGNNQPQHF
TGTGCCAGCAGTTTTTGGGGACAGGGTAATAATCAGCCCCAGCATTTT
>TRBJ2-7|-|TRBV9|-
CASGDGIYEQYF
TGTGCCTCGGGGGACGGGATCTACGAGCAGTACTTC
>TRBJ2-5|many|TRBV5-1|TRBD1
CASSLVGQGETQYF
TGCGCCAGCAGCTTGGTCGGACAGGGGGAGACCCAGTACTTC
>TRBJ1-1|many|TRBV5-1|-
CASSMRATNTEAFF
TGCGCCAGCAGCATGCGGGCCACGAACACTGAAGCTTTCTTT
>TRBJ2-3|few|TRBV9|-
CASSAGGGRTDTQYF
TGTGCCAGCAGCGCAGGTGGCGGGCGCACAGATACGCAGTATTTT
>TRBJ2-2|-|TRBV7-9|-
CASRDRVGSGELFF
TGTGCCAGCAGGGACCGCGTCGGATCCGGGGAGCTGTTTTTT
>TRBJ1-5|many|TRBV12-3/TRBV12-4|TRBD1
CASSEQGDQPQHF
TGTGCCAGCAGTGAACAGGGGGATCAGCCCCAGCATTTT
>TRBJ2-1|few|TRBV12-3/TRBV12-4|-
CASSLSSSANEQFF
TGTGCCAGCAGTTTAAGTTCTAGCGCCAATGAGCAGTTCTTC
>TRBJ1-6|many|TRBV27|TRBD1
CASSWTGGSYNSPLHF
TGTGCCAGCAGTTGGACAGGGGGGTCCTATAATTCACCCCTCCACTTT
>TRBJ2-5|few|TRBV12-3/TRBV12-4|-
CASRPGPQETQYF
TGTGCCAGCAGACCGGGACCGCAAGAGACCCAGTACTTC
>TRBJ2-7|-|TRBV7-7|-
CASSLGSSGYEQYF
TGTGCCAGCAGCTTAGGTAGTAGCGGCTACGAGCAGTACTTC
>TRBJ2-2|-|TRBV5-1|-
CASSLGGGTSPGELFF
TGCGCCAGCAGCTTGGGTGGAGGGACGTCTCCCGGGGAGCTGTTTTTT
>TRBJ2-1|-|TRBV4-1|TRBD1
CASSQPTGDEQFF
TGCGCCAGCAGCCAGCCGACAGGGGATGAGCAGTTCTTC
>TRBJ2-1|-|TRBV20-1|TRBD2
CSVTNPAGGGSDEQFF
TGCAGTGTTACAAACCCAGCGGGAGGGGGTAGCGATGAGCAGTTCTTC
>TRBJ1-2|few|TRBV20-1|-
CSARDGVNYGYTF
TGCAGTGCTAGAGATGGCGTCAACTATGGCTACACCTTC
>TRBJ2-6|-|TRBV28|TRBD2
CASSFGRVEPSGANVLTF
TGTGCCAGCAGTTTCGGGAGGGTAGAACCCTCTGGGGCCAACGTCCTGACTTTC
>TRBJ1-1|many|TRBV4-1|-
CASSQDWGYGTEAFF
TGCGCCAGCAGCCAAGATTGGGGTTATGGCACTGAAGCTTTCTTT
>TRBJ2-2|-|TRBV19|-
CASRTDSTANTGELFF
TGTGCCAGTAGAACCGACTCGACTGCGAACACCGGGGAGCTGTTTTTT
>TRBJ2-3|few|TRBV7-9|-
CASSTPGRTDTQYF
TGTGCCAGCAGCACCCCGGGGCGCACAGATACGCAGTATTTT
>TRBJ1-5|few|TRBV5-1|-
CASSLGEWNQPQHF
TGCGCCAGCAGCTTGGGGGAATGGAATCAGCCCCAGCATTTT
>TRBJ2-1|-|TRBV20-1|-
CSARDYRGANTRKFF
TGCAGTGCTAGAGATTATCGTGGGGCAAACACTCGGAAGTTCTTC
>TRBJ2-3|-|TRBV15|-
CATSRDRQDTQYF
TGTGCCACCAGCAGAGATCGGCAAGATACGCAGTATTTT
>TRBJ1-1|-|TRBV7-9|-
CASSLQLTNTEAFF
TGTGCCAGCAGCTTACAACTGACGAACACTGAAGCTTTCTTT
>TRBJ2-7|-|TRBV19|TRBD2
CASSTTSGGTYEQYF
TGTGCCAGTAGTACAACTAGCGGGGGGACCTACGAGCAGTACTTC
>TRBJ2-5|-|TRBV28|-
CASIRTLAQETQYF
TGTGCCAGCATTCGGACCCTGGCCCAGGAGACCCAGTACTTC